These T cell receptor beta chains were read from a single sample in a study of blood T cell repertoires in COVID-19. Clones were read by immunoSEQ multiplex PCR, and TCRdb kept only the in-frame ones, dropping some. Of about 170,000 clones in the sample, roughly 70% were seen once. The sequencing input was peripheral blood. The origin of the receptors is an elderly woman with acute or convalescent COVID-19. Both conserved end residues are part of each CDR3. The D gene is left open where the match is weak. Not every row has a clone size; where given, it reads once, few, many or a size class.

clone size | J gene | V gene | D gene | CDR3 DNA | CDR3 protein
- | TRBJ2-7 | TRBV5-8 | TRBD1 | TGTGCCAGCACCACCTACCCAGGGACAGGGAATTGGTACGAGCAGTACTTC | CASTTYPGTGNWYEQYF
- | TRBJ2-7 | TRBV29-1 | TRBD1 | TGCAGCGGGTTGGACAGGGGCTACGAGCAGTACTTC | CSGLDRGYEQYF
once | TRBJ2-3 | TRBV29-1 | - | TGCAGCGTGGAAGGTGCTAGGGAGACTAGCACAGATACGCAGTATTTT | CSVEGARETSTDTQYF
- | TRBJ1-4 | TRBV18 | - | TGTGCCAGCTCACTCTCCGCTAATGAAAAACTGTTTTTT | CASSLSANEKLFF
many | TRBJ2-7 | TRBV27 | TRBD2 | TGTGCCAGCAGTTTATCCACACCGGGACTAGCGGGAGAGAGCTCCTACGAGCAGTACTTC | CASSLSTPGLAGESSYEQYF
- | TRBJ1-2 | TRBV19 | TRBD1 | TGTGCCAGTATTCCAATCGGGACAGGGGCTTATGATGGCTACACCTTC | CASIPIGTGAYDGYTF
- | TRBJ1-6 | TRBV5-1 | - | TGCGCCAGCAGCGGAGACGGCTCGCGCGGCTATAATTCACCCCTCCACTTT | CASSGDGSRGYNSPLHF
few | TRBJ2-2 | TRBV4-2 | TRBD1 | TGTGCCAGCAGCCAAGACCTGGGACAGCTTAACACCGGGGAGCTGTTTTTT | CASSQDLGQLNTGELFF
- | TRBJ2-5 | TRBV5-4 | TRBD2 | TGTGCCAGCAGTAGGGGACTAGCGGGAGCGGGGGGCCAAGAGACCCAGTACTTC | CASSRGLAGAGGQETQYF
- | TRBJ1-5 | TRBV5-6 | - | TGTGCCAGCAGCTTGTTAGGGGCAAGCAATCAGCCCCAGCATTTT | CASSLLGASNQPQHF
- | TRBJ1-5 | TRBV4-2 | - | TGTGCCAGCAGCCAAGATTGGGGGGATCAGCCCCAGCATTTT | CASSQDWGDQPQHF
- | TRBJ1-2 | TRBV5-1 | - | TGCGCCAGCAGCTTGGGGGGCGTCGTGGGCGGCTACACCTTC | CASSLGGVVGGYTF
- | TRBJ2-5 | TRBV7-8 | - | TGTGCCAGCAGCCGGGGGCGTTACCAAGAGACCCAGTACTTC | CASSRGRYQETQYF
- | TRBJ1-2 | TRBV3-1/TRBV3-2 | - | TGTGCCAGCAGCCAAGGGGGGCTACAGCTCTACACCTTC | CASSQGGLQLYTF
- | TRBJ2-1 | TRBV7-2 | TRBD2 | TGTGCCAGCAGCTTCCTTACTAGCGGAAGAAGCTCCTACAATGAGCAGTTCTTC | CASSFLTSGRSSYNEQFF
- | TRBJ2-1 | TRBV4-3 | - | TGCGCCAGCAGCCAAGGAGGCGGGAACCACAATGAGCAGTTCTTC | CASSQGGGNHNEQFF
- | TRBJ1-6 | TRBV27 | TRBD1 | TGTGCCAGCAGTTTATCGACAGGGGGAAATTCACCCCTCCACTTT | CASSLSTGGNSPLHF
- | TRBJ2-1 | TRBV7-9 | TRBD2 | TGTGCCAGCAGTCAAAACGGACTAGCGAACAATGAGCAGTTCTTC | CASSQNGLANNEQFF
- | TRBJ2-1 | TRBV18 | TRBD2 | TGTGCCAGCTCCCTGGGACTAGCGGGCCTCAATGAGCAGTTCTTC | CASSLGLAGLNEQFF
- | TRBJ2-2 | TRBV5-6 | - | TGTGCCAGCAGCTTGAAAACACCGACCGGGGAGCTGTTTTTT | CASSLKTPTGELFF
- | TRBJ2-7 | TRBV7-6 | TRBD2 | TGTGCCAGCAGTTTAACTAGCGGGATCGAGCAGTACTTC | CASSLTSGIEQYF
- | TRBJ2-1 | TRBV5-1 | TRBD2 | TGCGCCAGCAGCTCAGCTGCGGGAGACTCCTACAATGAGCAGTTCTTC | CASSSAAGDSYNEQFF
- | TRBJ2-5 | TRBV12-3/TRBV12-4 | TRBD1 | TGTGCCAGCAGTCTGGGACAGAGGGAGACCCAGTACTTC | CASSLGQRETQYF
- | TRBJ1-5 | TRBV21-1 | - | TGTGCCAGCAGCACACAACTTGGGACAGGGAGCAATCAGCCCCAGCATTTT | CASSTQLGTGSNQPQHF
- | TRBJ1-1 | TRBV27 | - | TGTGCCAGCAGTTTAATACAGGGTGGCACTGAAGCTTTCTTT | CASSLIQGGTEAFF
- | TRBJ2-7 | TRBV6-5 | TRBD1 | TGTGCCAGCAGTTATGGTGGGACAGGGCGGCTCCACGAGCAGTACTTC | CASSYGGTGRLHEQYF
- | TRBJ2-5 | TRBV28 | TRBD1 | TGTGCCAGCAGTCGGACAGGGGCCCAAGAGACCCAGTACTTC | CASSRTGAQETQYF
- | TRBJ2-3 | TRBV5-6 | - | TGTGCCAGCAGCGCACGCGCCGCTACGCAGTATTTT | CASSARAATQYF
- | TRBJ1-5 | TRBV6-6 | TRBD1 | TGTGCCAGCAGCCCTCGACAGGGTGGGCAGCCCCAGCATTTT | CASSPRQGGQPQHF
- | TRBJ2-2 | TRBV27 | TRBD1 | TGTGCCAGCAGTTGGCAGCCACAGGGGGGCACCGGGGAGCTGTTTTTT | CASSWQPQGGTGELFF
many | TRBJ1-1 | TRBV19 | TRBD1 | TGTGCCAGTAGTATGGACAGGGTGAACACTGAAGCTTTCTTT | CASSMDRVNTEAFF
few | TRBJ2-4 | TRBV7-9 | TRBD1 | TGTGCCGTACCAATCCGACAGGGCGAAAACATTCAGTACTTC | CAVPIRQGENIQYF
- | TRBJ1-2 | TRBV27 | - | TGTGCCAGCAGTTTATCGTCGGGATATGGCTACACCTTC | CASSLSSGYGYTF
- | TRBJ2-1 | TRBV15 | - | TGTGCCACCAGCACGATCCTTGCTAGCCAACTTCTCAATGAGCAGTTCTTC | CATSTILASQLLNEQFF
- | TRBJ1-2 | TRBV5-4 | - | TGTGCCAGCAGCTTAGGGGGGGGCACAGAAAACTATGGCTACACCTTC | CASSLGGGTENYGYTF
- | TRBJ2-1 | TRBV15 | TRBD2 | TGTGCCACCAGCAACCGACTAGCGGGAGAGGTAGGCTACAATGAGCAGTTCTTC | CATSNRLAGEVGYNEQFF
- | TRBJ2-3 | TRBV18 | TRBD1 | TGTGCCAGCTCACCACTAAAAGGGGGCGACGATACGCAGTATTTT | CASSPLKGGDDTQYF
- | TRBJ2-3 | TRBV10-1 | TRBD1 | TGCGCCAGCAGTGAGGAGGGGGCTCCCCTAAGCACAGATACGCAGTATTTT | CASSEEGAPLSTDTQYF
- | TRBJ1-6 | TRBV11-2 | TRBD1 | TGTGCCAGCAGGGGGACAGGGGGATCGTCACCCCTCCACTTT | CASRGTGGSSPLHF
- | TRBJ2-7 | TRBV12-3/TRBV12-4 | - | TGTGCCAGCAGTTTGACAGAAATATCCGAGCAGTACTTC | CASSLTEISEQYF
few | TRBJ1-1 | TRBV27 | - | TGTGCCAGCAGCCAGGGACAGAACACTGAAGCTTTCTTT | CASSQGQNTEAFF
- | TRBJ1-2 | TRBV7-2 | - | TGTGCCAGCAGCTTTGGACGACAGTCCGTCGGCTACACCTTC | CASSFGRQSVGYTF
- | TRBJ2-1 | TRBV7-8 | - | TGTGCCAGCAGCTTAATTGGTGTCAGCGGCAGCTCCTACAATGAGCAGTTCTTC | CASSLIGVSGSSYNEQFF
- | TRBJ1-2 | TRBV10-3 | - | TGTGCCATCTCGGGCCTCGAAGAGGGTGGCTACACCTTC | CAISGLEEGGYTF
once | TRBJ2-6 | TRBV2 | - | TGTGCCAGCAGTCCCTCACAGGGTGGGGCCAACGTCCTGACTTTC | CASSPSQGGANVLTF
- | TRBJ1-1 | TRBV30 | - | TGTGCCTGGAGTCCTGTCCGGGCAGGGAGGGGGAACACTGAAGCTTTCTTT | CAWSPVRAGRGNTEAFF
- | TRBJ2-7 | TRBV5-1 | - | TGCGCCAGCAGCTCAGAATACGAGCAGTACTTC | CASSSEYEQYF
once | TRBJ2-5 | TRBV7-2 | TRBD2 | TGTGCCAGCAGCCAACTAGCGGGGGGGGAGACCCAGTACTTC | CASSQLAGGETQYF
- | TRBJ2-7 | TRBV11-2 | - | TGTGCCAGCAGCTTTCGCCGTTCTAGCTCCTACGAGCAGTACTTC | CASSFRRSSSYEQYF
- | TRBJ1-5 | TRBV6-2/TRBV6-3 | - | TGTGCCAGCAGCTGGGGACTTCGGCAGCCCCAGCATTTT | CASSWGLRQPQHF
- | TRBJ2-7 | TRBV7-3 | - | TGTGCCAGCAGCTATCGGGAGAATGGCTACGAGCAGTACTTC | CASSYRENGYEQYF
- | TRBJ1-5 | TRBV6-5 | - | TGTGCCAGCAGTTACGGGGGGGACCTGAAGCAGCCCCAGCATTTT | CASSYGGDLKQPQHF